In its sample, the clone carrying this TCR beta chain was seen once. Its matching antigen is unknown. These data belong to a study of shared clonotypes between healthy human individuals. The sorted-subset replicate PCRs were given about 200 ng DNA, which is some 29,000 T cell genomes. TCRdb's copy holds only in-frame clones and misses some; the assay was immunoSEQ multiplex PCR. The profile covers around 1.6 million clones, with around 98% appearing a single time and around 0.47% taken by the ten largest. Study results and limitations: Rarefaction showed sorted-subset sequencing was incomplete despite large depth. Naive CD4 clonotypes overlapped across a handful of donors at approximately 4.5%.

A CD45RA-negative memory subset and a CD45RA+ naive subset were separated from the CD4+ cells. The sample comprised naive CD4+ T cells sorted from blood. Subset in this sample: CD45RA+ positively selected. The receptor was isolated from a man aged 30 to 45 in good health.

CDR3 amino acids: CASSGDRRKWAKNIQYF. The CDR3 DNA sequence: TGTGCCAGCAGTGGAGACAGACGGAAGTGGGCCAAAAACATTCAGTACTTC. V usage is TRBV2 and J usage is TRBJ2-4; D is possibly TRBD1 (5 bases). Germline CDR1 and CDR2: SNHLY and FYNNEI. Trimming shortened V by 4 bases and J by 1 base, and 17 bases separated the two germline ends. The CDR3 has 17 residues.